The rows below give T cell receptor beta chains drawn from one sample of a study of beta chain features in type 1 diabetes. Libraries were prepared by immunoSEQ multiplex PCR; TCRdb keeps only in-frame clonotypes and omits some of them. The sample includes 630,000 or so clones, more than 13% seen only once; the top ten take approximately 0.043%. Sequencing used naive CD4+ T cells from blood. Receptors were obtained from a man aged 18 to 29 with type 1 diabetes. Each CDR3 is given with its conserved first and last residue.

length	V	J	CDR3
15	TRBV2	TRBJ1-6	CASSEAGQGNSPLHF
18	TRBV29-1	TRBJ2-1	CSVYVADRGRNYYNEQFF
15	TRBV30	TRBJ1-5	CAWSVWDRVYQPQHF
13	TRBV4-1	TRBJ2-1	CASSRALDSEQFF
17	TRBV2	TRBJ2-2	CASSEALLRSYTGELFF
13	TRBV29-1	TRBJ1-3	CSVERSSGNTIYF
15	TRBV19	TRBJ1-2	CASSYDSIWWSGYTF
13	TRBV7-3	TRBJ1-1	CASSERGNTEAFF
14	TRBV28	TRBJ2-5	CASTRDYDGGAQYF
13	TRBV7-2	TRBJ2-3	CASSFGRTDTQYF
15	TRBV5-1	TRBJ2-5	CASSLTGTPQETQYF
18	TRBV15	TRBJ2-7	CATSRDRPRDRETYEQYF
14	TRBV27	TRBJ1-2	CASRLYSTGFGYTF
16	TRBV7-2	TRBJ2-1	CASSLVRLAGGGEQFF
14	TRBV7-9	TRBJ1-5	CASSSGHRDQPQHF
14	TRBV7-2	TRBJ2-5	CASSRSSLEETQYF
15	TRBV19	TRBJ2-1	CASSMEASLYNEQFF
14	TRBV9	TRBJ2-7	CASSVDLNSYEQYF
15	TRBV25-1	TRBJ2-7	CASSLAGGGSYEQYF
10	TRBV20-1	TRBJ2-7	CSAPLGEQYF
15	TRBV7-2	TRBJ2-7	CASSLAGTGGYEQYF
15	TRBV29-1	TRBJ2-1	CSSQNRLAEYNEQFF
19	TRBV30	TRBJ2-3	CAWSSRLAGLSGGRDTQYF
16	TRBV7-9	TRBJ2-1	CASSRLAGGLYNEQFF
15	TRBV9	TRBJ2-7	CASSVAGTASYEQYF
13	TRBV7-2	TRBJ1-1	CASSFTLNTEAFF
11	TRBV20-1	TRBJ1-1	CSAHRNTEAFF
13	TRBV19	TRBJ1-1	CAAQRTGDTEAFF